The present T cell receptor (beta chain) was sequenced within a study of long-term antiretroviral therapy in people with HIV. Turning to the study itself: Sampling started about a decade before the 2015 immediate-ART recommendation.

Trimming removed 0 bases from V and 4 bases from J, with 15 bases in between. The CDR3 loop spans 15 amino acids. Germline CDR1 reads SQVTM; CDR2 reads ANQGSEA. Researchers secured at least one pre-ART and at least two post-ART PBMC samples from each donor. Comment on this clone: What it recognizes is unknown.

Version v3.0 of the immunoSEQ assay was performed at survey level. The repertoire was sequenced with immunoSEQ multiplex PCR; TCRdb's copy has only in-frame clones and lacks some. The table shows just over 35,000 clones, with around 94% occurring only once. Overall study findings and caveats: Information on adherence to ART, viral resistance or therapy changes was unavailable.

The sequence derives from a woman aged 45-65 years with HIV. The source material was unsorted PBMCs, sampled 4.1 years after starting antiretroviral therapy. V usage is TRBV29-1 and J usage is TRBJ1-2; weak D call: TRBD1 (6 bases). The CDR3: CSVEDRRGGPYGYTF. The CDR3 DNA reads as TGCAGCGTTGAAGATCGAAGGGGGGGTCCCTATGGCTACACCTTC.